The 14 T cell receptor beta chains in this list originate from one sample, sequenced in a study of T cells in Graves' hyperthyroidism and ophthalmopathy (dated by TCRdb to between 2018 and 2020). The method behind the library was multiplex PCR. TCRdb names Illumina HiSeq 2000 as the instrument used. TCR beta CDR3 regions were amplified from RNA transcripts. For the first round of RT-PCR on the TCR CDR3, the HTBI primer set was used together with the Qiagen OneStep RT-PCR kit. TCRdb redid the processing of the public reads, applying fastp at Q25 and MiXCR, and retained in-frame beta chains. When rows share a CDR3 protein, they turn into one entry using the most common DNA and genes. This sample comprises almost 250,000 distinct CDR3 sequences, 24% of them detected only once. Roughly a third of the sample is held by the ten biggest clonotypes. What was sequenced was blood. These receptors were obtained from a woman aged 40 to 50 with Graves' ophthalmopathy.

This clonotype was found many times. V and J are TRBV6-1 and TRBJ1-2, with D perhaps matching TRBD1 (5 bases). Germline CDR1 is MNHNS and CDR2 is SASEGT. This CDR3 comprises 13 residues. The ends were cut back, 6 bases at V and 8 bases at J, with 16 bases in the middle. The CDR3 region is CASRDFGGEGYTF. The CDR3 nucleotides read TGTGCCAGCAGAGACTTTGGGGGTGAAGGCTACACCTTC.

The chain links TRBV6-1 to TRBJ2-5; 8 bases agree with TRBD2. Germline V gene data show CDR1 as MNHNS and CDR2 as SASEGT. After removal of 5 bases from V and 5 bases from J, the junction contained 13 bases not matched to a gene. This CDR3 has 16 residues. The CDR3 spells CASSRTGGPLQETQYF. The CDR3 nucleotides read TGTGCCAGCAGTCGGACGGGAGGGCCGCTTCAGGAGACCCAGTACTTC.

The chain combines TRBV11-2 with TRBJ2-2; 10 nucleotides match TRBD2. CDR1 is SGHAT and CDR2 is FQNNGV in the germline V gene. Germline trimming cut 10 bases from V and 1 base from J; bases unmatched to any gene: 9. There are 16 residues in the CDR3. The DNA of the CDR3 is TGTGCCACCCCGCGGACTAGCGGTGGGAACACCGGGGAGCTGTTTTTT. This encodes CATPRTSGGNTGELFF. Supplemented by reference TRBV11-2 and TRBJ2-2, the full variable domain reads EAGVAQSPRYKIIEKRQSVAFWCNPISGHATLYWYQQILGQGPKLLIQFQNNGVVDDSQLPKDRFSAERLKGVDSTLKIQPAKLEDSAVYLCATPRTSGGNTGELFFGEGSRLTVL.

This clonotype appeared many times. The chain is built from TRBV20-1 and TRBJ1-1; TRBD1 is a possible D gene (5 bases). Germline CDR1 and CDR2: DFQATT and SNEGSKA (reference sequence). CDR3 length equals 14 residues. The V end lost 0 bases, the J end lost 5 bases, and 13 bases lay between the germline ends. The CDR3 loop is CSARESGSGTEAFF. CDR3 sequence (DNA): TGCAGTGCTAGAGAGTCAGGGTCGGGGACTGAAGCTTTCTTT.

This clonotype was counted ten times or more. This sequence joins TRBV6-5 and TRBJ1-5; TRBD1 matches at 7 bases. The CDR3 consists of 15 residues. Germline CDR1 and CDR2: MNHEY and SVGAGI. J lost 7 bases, V lost 2 bases, and 8 bases had no gene match. CDR3 loop: CASSYERTGRQPQHF. DNA of the CDR3: TGTGCCAGCAGTTACGAAAGGACAGGAAGGCAGCCCCAGCATTTT.

In its sample, this clonotype was seen many times. The genes are TRBV24-1 and TRBJ1-1, with D unclear. The CDR3 contains 18 residues. V was clipped by 3 bases and J by 0 bases, with 19 bases between them. Germline CDR1 KGHDR, CDR2 SFDVKD. CDR3 protein: CATSDRDVWLGMNTEAFF. The DNA for the CDR3 is TGTGCCACCAGTGATCGGGATGTTTGGTTGGGCATGAACACTGAAGCTTTCTTT.

Ten or more counts support this clonotype. V is TRBV20-1 and J is TRBJ2-4, with D perhaps TRBD2 (5 bases). The V end was cut by 0 bases, the J end by 0 bases, with 18 bases between. CDR3 length: 18 residues. CDR1 DFQATT and CDR2 SNEGSKA come from the germline V gene (reference sequence). CDR3 protein: CSARDMRSGNIAKNIQYF. Here the CDR3 DNA reads TGCAGTGCTAGAGATATGAGGAGCGGTAATATAGCCAAAAACATTCAGTACTTC.

The sample holds many counts of this clonotype. V gene TRBV7-9 combines with J gene TRBJ2-2, with a possible D match to TRBD1 (5 bases). CDR3 length equals 14 residues. Germline V CDR1 and CDR2: SEHNR, FQNEAQ (reference sequence). V was trimmed by 5 bases and J by 6 bases, leaving 13 bases between them. The CDR3 region has the DNA TGTGCCAGCAGCCCGGACGGCAGGGCCGGGGAGCTGTTTTTT. It specifies CASSPDGRAGELFF.

This clonotype was seen many times. The rearrangement uses TRBV12-3 or TRBV12-4 and TRBJ1-1; D not resolved. Trimming left V 3 bases short and J 1 base short, with 9 bases between. The CDR3 contains 14 residues. CDR3 nucleotide sequence: TGTGCCAGCAGTTTTGAGGGCGGGAACACTGAAGCTTTCTTT. Translation: CASSFEGGNTEAFF.

In its sample, this clonotype was seen many times. This chain uses TRBV6-1 with TRBJ2-7; TRBD2 agrees at 11 bases. The V segment lost 7 bases and the J segment 2 bases; nucleotides outside the gene matches: 7. Germline CDR1 and CDR2: MNHNS and SASEGT. CDR3 length: 15 residues. CDR3 sequence (DNA): TGTGCCAGCACCCGGACTAGCGGGCATCCCTACGAGCAGTACTTC. Protein product: CASTRTSGHPYEQYF.

This clonotype was seen many times. The V call is TRBV25-1, the J call TRBJ1-2, with no clear D. This CDR3 spans 14 amino acids. With 4 bases removed from V and 4 bases from J, the gap between germline ends came to 13 bases. The V gene's germline CDR1 is MGHDK and CDR2 SYGVNS. The CDR3 DNA is TGTGCCAGCAGTGGTCCGGGCGGTCTCTATGGCTACACCTTC. Translation: CASSGPGGLYGYTF.

The sample holds many counts of this clonotype. The gene calls are TRBV28 and TRBJ2-7; D is tentatively TRBD1 or TRBD2 (5 bases each). Trimming removed 5 bases at V and 4 bases at J, with 21 bases between. Germline CDR1 is MDHEN and CDR2 is SYDVKM. This CDR3 is 16 amino acids long. The CDR3 bases are TGTGCCAGCAGTCTCGGGAAAGGGGCCTGGGATTACGAGCAGTACTTC. Its protein product is CASSLGKGAWDYEQYF.

In this sample, this clonotype turned up many times. V gene TRBV29-1 combines with J gene TRBJ2-7; 10 bases fit TRBD2. The V gene end was trimmed by 5 bases and the J gene end by 4 bases; junction bases not matched to a gene: 11. This CDR3 is 15 amino acids long. The germline V gene encodes CDR1 SQVTM and CDR2 ANQGSEA. The CDR3 nucleotides read TGCAGCGTTCTCCAGCGGACTAGCGGATTTTACGAGCAGTACTTC. Translating it yields CSVLQRTSGFYEQYF.

On this clonotype: One junction end does not reproduce the germline sequence, and a read error may be involved. This chain uses TRBV6-2 or TRBV6-3 with TRBJ2-7; D remains ambiguous. The CDR3 consists of 15 residues. Germline CDR1 is MNHEY and CDR2 is SVGEGT. The CDR3 protein is CASSELTRRASEQHF. In DNA, the CDR3 is TGTGCCAGCAGTGAGTTGACCCGCCGCGCCTCCGAGCAGCACTTC.